This TCR beta chain was sequenced during a study of T cells in Graves' hyperthyroidism and ophthalmopathy. Study overall: Peripheral blood specimens were obtained at initial diagnosis, prior to any treatment.

CDR1 is MDHEN and CDR2 is SYDVKM in the germline V gene. V lost 6 bases and J lost 5, with 22 bases in between. The CDR3 contains 16 residues. A NOSPECS grade of at least 4, a Clinical Activity Score of at least 3 and duration under 3 months were recorded in ophthalmopathy patients. Those patients with uncontrolled infection, other autoimmune disease, pregnancy or lactation were excluded. It was RNA transcripts that yielded the amplified TCR beta CDR3 regions. The HTBI primer set drove a first-round RT-PCR of the TCR CDR3. TCRdb passed the multiplex PCR reads through MiXCR, listing each CDR3 protein once. The repertoire consists of about 350,000 distinct CDR3 sequences, with 15% to 20% occurring once and the leading ten covering about 16%. There are many counts of this clonotype. Its antigen is unidentified. Study-level findings and limits: In the blood, most expanded thyroid clonotypes above 0.001 appeared as well.

This clonotype originated in a woman between 40 and 55 years old with Graves' ophthalmopathy. The genes are TRBV28 and TRBJ1-2; no clear D. Sequencing used blood. The CDR3 DNA is TGTGCCAGCAGCCCCGTTGCTGTGGGCGTGAGTTATGGCTACACCTTC. It specifies CASSPVAVGVSYGYTF.